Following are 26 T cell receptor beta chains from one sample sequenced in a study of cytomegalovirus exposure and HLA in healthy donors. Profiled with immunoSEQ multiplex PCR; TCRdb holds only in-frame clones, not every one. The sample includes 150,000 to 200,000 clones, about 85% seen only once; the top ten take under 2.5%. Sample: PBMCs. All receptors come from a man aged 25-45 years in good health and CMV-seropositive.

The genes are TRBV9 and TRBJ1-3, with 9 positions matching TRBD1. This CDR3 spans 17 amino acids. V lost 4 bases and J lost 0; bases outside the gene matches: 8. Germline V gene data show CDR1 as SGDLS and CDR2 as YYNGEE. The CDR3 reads CASSPRTGANSGNTIYF. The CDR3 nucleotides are TGTGCCAGCAGCCCAAGGACAGGGGCCAACTCTGGAAACACCATATATTTT.

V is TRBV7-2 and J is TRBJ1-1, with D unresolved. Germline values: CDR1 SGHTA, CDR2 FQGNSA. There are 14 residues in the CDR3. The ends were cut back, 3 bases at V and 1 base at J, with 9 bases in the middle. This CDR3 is CASSFLAGNTEAFF. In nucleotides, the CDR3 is TGTGCCAGCAGCTTCTTAGCCGGGAACACTGAAGCTTTCTTT.

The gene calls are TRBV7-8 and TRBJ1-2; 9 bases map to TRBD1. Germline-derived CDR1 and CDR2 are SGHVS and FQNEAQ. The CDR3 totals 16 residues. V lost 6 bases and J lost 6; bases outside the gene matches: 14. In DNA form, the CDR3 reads TGTGCCAGCAGTAAGGTCGGGACAGGGACCTTTGATGGCTACACCTTC. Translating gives CASSKVGTGTFDGYTF.

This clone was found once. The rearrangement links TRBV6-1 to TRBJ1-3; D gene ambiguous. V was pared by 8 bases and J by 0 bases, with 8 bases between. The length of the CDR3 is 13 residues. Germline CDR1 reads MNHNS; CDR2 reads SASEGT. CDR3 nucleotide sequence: TGTGCCAGCGACATAAACTCTGGAAACACCATATATTTT. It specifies CASDINSGNTIYF.

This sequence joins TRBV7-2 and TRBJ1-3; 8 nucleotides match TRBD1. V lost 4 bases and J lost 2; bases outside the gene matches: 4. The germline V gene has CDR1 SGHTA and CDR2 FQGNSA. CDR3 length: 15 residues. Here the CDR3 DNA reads TGTGCCAGCAGCTATCGGACAGGGCCTGGAAACACCATATATTTT. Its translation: CASSYRTGPGNTIYF.

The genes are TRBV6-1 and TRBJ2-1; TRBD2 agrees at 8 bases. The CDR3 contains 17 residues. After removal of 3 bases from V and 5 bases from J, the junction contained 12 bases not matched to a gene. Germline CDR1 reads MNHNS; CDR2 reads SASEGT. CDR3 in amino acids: CASSDPALAEQHNEQFF. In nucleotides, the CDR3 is TGTGCCAGCAGTGACCCCGCACTAGCGGAACAACACAATGAGCAGTTCTTC.

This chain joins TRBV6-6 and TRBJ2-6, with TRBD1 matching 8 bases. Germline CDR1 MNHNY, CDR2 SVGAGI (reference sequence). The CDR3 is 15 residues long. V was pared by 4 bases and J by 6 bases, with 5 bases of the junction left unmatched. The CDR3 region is CASSSPRGPANVLTF. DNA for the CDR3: TGTGCCAGCAGTTCCCCCAGGGGGCCGGCCAACGTCCTGACTTTC.

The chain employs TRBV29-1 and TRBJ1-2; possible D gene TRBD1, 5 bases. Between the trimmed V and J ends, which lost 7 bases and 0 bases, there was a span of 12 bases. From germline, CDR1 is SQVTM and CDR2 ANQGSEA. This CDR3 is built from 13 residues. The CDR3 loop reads CSAAGGTNYGYTF. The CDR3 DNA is TGCAGCGCTGCGGGGGGGACTAACTATGGCTACACCTTC.

This CDR3 is CASSRDGLINNEQFF. CDR3 DNA: TGTGCCAGCAGCCGCGATGGGCTAATTAACAATGAGCAGTTCTTC. The chain recombines TRBV7-9 with TRBJ2-1; D call uncertain. The CDR3 has 15 residues. The V end was cut by 5 bases, the J end by 5 bases, with 16 bases between. Germline V lookup: CDR1 SEHNR, CDR2 FQNEAQ (reference sequence). The whole variable domain, remainder taken from reference TRBV7-9 and TRBJ2-1, is DTGVSQNPRHKITKRGQNVTFRCDPISEHNRLYWYRQTLGQGPEFLTYFQNEAQLEKSRLLSDRFSAERPKGSFSTLEIQRTEQGDSAMYLCASSRDGLINNEQFFGPGTRLTVL.

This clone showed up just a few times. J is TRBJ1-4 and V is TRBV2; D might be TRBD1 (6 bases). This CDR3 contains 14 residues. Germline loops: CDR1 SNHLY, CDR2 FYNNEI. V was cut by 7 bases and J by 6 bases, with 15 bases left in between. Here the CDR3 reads CASNTQGDYEKLFF. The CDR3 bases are TGTGCCAGCAATACACAGGGAGATTATGAAAAACTGTTTTTT.

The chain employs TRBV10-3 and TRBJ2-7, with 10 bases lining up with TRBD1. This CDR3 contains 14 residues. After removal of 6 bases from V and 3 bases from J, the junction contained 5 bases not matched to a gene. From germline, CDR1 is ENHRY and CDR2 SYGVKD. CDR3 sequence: CAISGTGENYEQYF. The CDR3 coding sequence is TGTGCCATCAGCGGGACAGGGGAAAACTACGAGCAGTACTTC.

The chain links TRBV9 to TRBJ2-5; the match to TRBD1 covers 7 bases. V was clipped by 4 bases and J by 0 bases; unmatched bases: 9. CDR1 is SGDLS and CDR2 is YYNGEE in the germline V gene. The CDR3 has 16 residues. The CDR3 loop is CASSLGTAKYQETQYF. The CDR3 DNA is TGTGCCAGCAGCCTTGGGACAGCAAAGTACCAAGAGACCCAGTACTTC.

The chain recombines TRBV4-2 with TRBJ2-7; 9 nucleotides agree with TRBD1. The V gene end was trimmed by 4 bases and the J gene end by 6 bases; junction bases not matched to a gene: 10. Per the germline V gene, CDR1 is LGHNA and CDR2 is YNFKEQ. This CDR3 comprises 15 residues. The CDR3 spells CASSPTGTGSLEQYF. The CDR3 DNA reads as TGTGCCAGCAGCCCCACCGGGACAGGGAGCCTCGAGCAGTACTTC.

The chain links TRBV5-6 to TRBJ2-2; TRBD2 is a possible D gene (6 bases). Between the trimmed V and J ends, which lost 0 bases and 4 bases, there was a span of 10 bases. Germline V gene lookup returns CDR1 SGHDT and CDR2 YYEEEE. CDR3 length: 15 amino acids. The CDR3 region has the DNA TGTGCCAGCAGCTTGGGGGGGGAATTCACCGGGGAGCTGTTTTTT. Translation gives CASSLGGEFTGELFF.

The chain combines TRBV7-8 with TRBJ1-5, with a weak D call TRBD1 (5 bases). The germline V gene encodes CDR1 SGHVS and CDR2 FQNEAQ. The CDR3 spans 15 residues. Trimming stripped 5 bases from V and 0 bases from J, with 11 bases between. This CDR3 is CASSPGRGSNQPQHF. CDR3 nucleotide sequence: TGTGCCAGCAGCCCCGGAAGGGGTAGCAATCAGCCCCAGCATTTT.

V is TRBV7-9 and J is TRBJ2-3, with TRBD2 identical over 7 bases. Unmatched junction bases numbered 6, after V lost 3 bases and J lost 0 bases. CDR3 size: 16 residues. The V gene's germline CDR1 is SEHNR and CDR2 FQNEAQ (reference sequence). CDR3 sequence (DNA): TGTGCCAGCAGCTTTGTAGGACTAGGGAGCACAGATACGCAGTATTTT. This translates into CASSFVGLGSTDTQYF.

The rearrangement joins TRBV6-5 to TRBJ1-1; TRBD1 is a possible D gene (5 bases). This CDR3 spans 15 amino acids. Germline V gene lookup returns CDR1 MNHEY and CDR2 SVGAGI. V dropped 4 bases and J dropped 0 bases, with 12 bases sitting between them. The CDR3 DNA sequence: TGTGCCAGCAGTTGGCGGGACGGCTTGAACACTGAAGCTTTCTTT. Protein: CASSWRDGLNTEAFF.

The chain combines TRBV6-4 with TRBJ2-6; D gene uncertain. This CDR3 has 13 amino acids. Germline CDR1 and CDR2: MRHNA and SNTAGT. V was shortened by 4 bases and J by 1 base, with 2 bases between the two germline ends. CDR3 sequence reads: CASSVSGANVLTF. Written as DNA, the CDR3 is TGTGCCAGCAGTGTATCTGGGGCCAACGTCCTGACTTTC.

The CDR3 protein is CASSAGQTDTQYF. The CDR3 nucleotides read TGTGCCAGTTCGGCGGGACAGACAGATACGCAGTATTTT. This rearrangement joins TRBV19 to TRBJ2-3; TRBD1 is a possible D gene (7 bases). Trimming took 8 bases from V and 3 from J, leaving 12 bases between them. CDR1 is LNHDA, CDR2 SQIVND, per germline (reference sequence). There are 13 residues in the CDR3.

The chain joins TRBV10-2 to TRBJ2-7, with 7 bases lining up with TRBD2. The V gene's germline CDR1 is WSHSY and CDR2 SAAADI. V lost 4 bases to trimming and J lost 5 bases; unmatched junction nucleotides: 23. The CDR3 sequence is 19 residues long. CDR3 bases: TGCGCCAGCAGTGGGTTCGAAACTAGCGCACGACGTTTTATCCACGAGCAGTACTTC. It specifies CASSGFETSARRFIHEQYF.

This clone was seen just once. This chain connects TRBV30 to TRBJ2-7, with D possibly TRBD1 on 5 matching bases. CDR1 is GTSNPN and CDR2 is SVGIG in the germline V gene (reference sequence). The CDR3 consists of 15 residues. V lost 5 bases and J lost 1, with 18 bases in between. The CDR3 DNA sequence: TGTGCCTGGGGCCCATCGCCGACAGATTCCTACGAGCAGTACTTC. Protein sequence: CAWGPSPTDSYEQYF.

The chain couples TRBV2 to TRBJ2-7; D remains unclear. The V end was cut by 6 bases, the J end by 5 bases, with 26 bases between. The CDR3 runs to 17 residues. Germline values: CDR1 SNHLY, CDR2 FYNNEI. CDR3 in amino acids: CASSEISLRWPGDEQYF. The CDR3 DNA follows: TGTGCCAGCAGCGAGATATCCCTCAGGTGGCCCGGCGACGAGCAGTACTTC.

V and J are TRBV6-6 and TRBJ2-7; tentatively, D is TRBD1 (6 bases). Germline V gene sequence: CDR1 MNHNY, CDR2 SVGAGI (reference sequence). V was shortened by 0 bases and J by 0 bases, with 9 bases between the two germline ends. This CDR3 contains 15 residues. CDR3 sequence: CASSYSNRASYEQYF. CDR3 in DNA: TGTGCCAGCAGTTACTCGAACAGGGCCTCCTACGAGCAGTACTTC.

Here the CDR3 reads CSKGTGPQNQPQHF. The CDR3 DNA reads as TGCTCGAAGGGGACAGGGCCGCAGAATCAGCCCCAGCATTTT. The chain links TRBV10-1 to TRBJ1-5, with 9 bases aligning to TRBD1. This CDR3 has 14 amino acids. The V gene's germline CDR1 is WNHNN and CDR2 SYGVQD (reference sequence).

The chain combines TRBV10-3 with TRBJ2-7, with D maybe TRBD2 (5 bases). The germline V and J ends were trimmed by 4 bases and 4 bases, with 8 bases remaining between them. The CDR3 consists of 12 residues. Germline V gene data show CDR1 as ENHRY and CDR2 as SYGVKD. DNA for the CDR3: TGTGCCATCAGTGGGAGGCAGTACGAGCAGTACTTC. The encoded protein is CAISGRQYEQYF.

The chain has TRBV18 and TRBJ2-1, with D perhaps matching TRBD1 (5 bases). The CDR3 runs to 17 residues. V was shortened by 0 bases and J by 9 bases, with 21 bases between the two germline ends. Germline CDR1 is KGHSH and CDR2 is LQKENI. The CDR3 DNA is TGTGCCAGCTCACCACCGAAAGGGGATCGATATTGGGGTGAGCAGTTCTTC. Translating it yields CASSPPKGDRYWGEQFF.